This paragraph covers one T cell receptor (beta chain) sequence. No antigen is known for it. TCRdb keeps only in-frame clones here, not all; method: immunoSEQ multiplex PCR. The repertoire holds 120,000 or so clones, with 70% to 90% as singletons. Germline V gives CDR1 SGHTA, CDR2 FQGNSA. V lost 4 bases and J 5 bases, leaving 16 bases between the germline ends. There are 15 residues in the CDR3. The record originates from a study of T cell responses to AZD1222 COVID-19 vaccine. Overall study findings and caveats: Sampling that yielded the repertoires occurred only after the peak T cell response.

Sequences were derived from peripheral blood, sampled on day 0 of AZD1222 vaccination. The sequence was collected from an adult in good health. The chain combines TRBV7-2 with TRBJ2-3; D possibly corresponds to TRBD2 (6 bases). The CDR3: CASSSWDSIRDTQYF. CDR3 DNA sequence: TGTGCCAGCAGCTCCTGGGACTCCATCCGAGATACGCAGTATTTT.